This T cell receptor beta chain stems from a study of multiple sclerosis patients with progressive multifocal leukoencephalopathy. Comment on this clone: Its antigen is unidentified.

Time point of the sample: time of PML onset. Detection of JC virus DNA in cerebrospinal fluid confirmed PML diagnosed from clinical and MRI findings. Generated by immunoSEQ multiplex PCR, the TCRdb table keeps only in-frame clones and is missing some. This table holds over 25,000 clones, roughly 87% found once. Between the trimmed V and J ends, which lost 3 bases and 3 bases, there was a span of 5 bases. The germline V gene has CDR1 SQVTM and CDR2 ANQGSEA. The CDR3 has 11 amino acids. Study-level results: Less diverse TRB repertoires were suggested in most PML patients. Before and during natalizumab, the clones expanded at PML already existed.

The sample consisted of PBMCs, taken from a patient treated with natalizumab. This clonotype was obtained from a human donor with progressive multifocal leukoencephalopathy. This chain joins TRBV29-1 and TRBJ1-2; no clear D. CDR3 nucleotides: TGCAGCGTTGACGGGGACTATGGCTACACCTTC. Residues: CSVDGDYGYTF.